The 26 T cell receptor beta chains below were found in one sample sequenced in a study of blood T cell repertoires in COVID-19. Some clones are missing from TCRdb's copy, which holds only in-frame ones; the method was immunoSEQ multiplex PCR. The data hold more than 200,000 clones, with roughly 90% observed a single time. Sequencing used PBMCs or T cells enriched from blood (not recorded which). These receptors all stem from a woman aged 25 to 45 with acute COVID-19.

The rearrangement uses TRBV2 and TRBJ2-2; weak D call: TRBD2 (6 bases). CDR3 length: 16 amino acids. The germline V gene encodes CDR1 SNHLY and CDR2 FYNNEI. The V and J ends lost 5 bases and 1 base respectively, with 14 bases between them. The CDR3 nucleotides are TGTGCCAGCAGTCCTTTTTCGGGGGTGAACACCGGGGAGCTGTTTTTT. It specifies CASSPFSGVNTGELFF.

The chain joins TRBV6-5 to TRBJ1-5, with TRBD1 matching 8 bases. CDR1 and CDR2 from the germline V gene are MNHEY and SVGAGI. The CDR3 is 15 amino acids. V was pared by 6 bases and J by 6 bases, with 10 bases of the junction left unmatched. The CDR3 spells CASRPITGGGQPQHF. The CDR3 coding sequence is TGTGCCAGCAGACCCATTACAGGGGGGGGTCAGCCCCAGCATTTT.

The rearrangement uses TRBV7-2 and TRBJ2-5, with no clear D. The CDR3 spans 13 residues. V lost 5 bases, J lost 1 base, and 8 bases lay in between. Germline-derived CDR1 and CDR2 are SGHTA and FQGNSA. The CDR3 spells CASSASPQETQYF. For the CDR3, the DNA is TGTGCCAGCAGCGCGAGTCCCCAAGAGACCCAGTACTTC.

The chain is built from TRBV7-2 and TRBJ1-1, with D uncertain. This CDR3 contains 17 residues. Germline V lookup: CDR1 SGHTA, CDR2 FQGNSA. Trimming shortened V by 4 bases and J by 0 bases, and 18 bases separated the two germline ends. The CDR3 sequence: CASSSPRHARVNTEAFF. The CDR3 DNA follows: TGTGCCAGCAGCTCCCCCCGTCACGCGAGGGTGAACACTGAAGCTTTCTTT.

The rearrangement uses TRBV2 and TRBJ2-5; possibly TRBD1 for D (5 bases). The CDR3 runs 10 residues. The germline V and J ends were trimmed by 7 bases and 5 bases, with 5 bases remaining between them. The V gene's germline CDR1 is SNHLY and CDR2 FYNNEI. The CDR3 DNA is TGTGCCAGCACAGGGGAGACCCAGTACTTC. Amino acids: CASTGETQYF.

The chain has TRBV7-2 and TRBJ2-3; D gene uncertain. This CDR3 has 13 residues. V lost 7 bases to trimming and J lost 4 bases, with 12 bases between them. CDR1 is SGHTA, CDR2 FQGNSA, per germline. CDR3 residues: CASTAGSADTQYF. The DNA for the CDR3 is TGTGCCAGCACCGCAGGTAGTGCAGATACGCAGTATTTT.

The rearrangement joins TRBV19 to TRBJ1-5, with 7 bases aligning to TRBD1. V dropped 4 bases and J dropped 5; count of bases not matched to a gene: 11. The CDR3 length is 16 residues. CDR1 and CDR2 (germline): LNHDA, SQIVND (reference sequence). CDR3 loop: CASSTTFGTDYQPQHF. The CDR3 DNA reads TGTGCCAGTAGTACAACCTTTGGGACAGATTATCAGCCCCAGCATTTT. The entire variable domain, with the rest obtained from reference TRBV19 and TRBJ1-5, is as follows: DGGITQSPKYLFRKEGQNVTLSCEQNLNHDAMYWYRQDPGQGLRLIYYSQIVNDFQKGDIAEGYSVSREKKESFPLTVTSAQKNPTAFYLCASSTTFGTDYQPQHFGDGTRLSIL.

CDR3 DNA: TGTGCCAGCAGTTCGCCCGCCGGGACAGGGGGCACCGGGATCTACGAGCAGTACTTC. Its translation is CASSSPAGTGGTGIYEQYF. The genes are TRBV28 and TRBJ2-7, with 12 bases aligning to TRBD1. There are 19 residues in the CDR3. Germline assignment: CDR1 MDHEN and CDR2 SYDVKM. Losses at the gene ends were 4 bases for V and 3 bases for J; bases not matched to a gene: 16.

The CDR3 nucleotides read TGCAGCGTACCCGTAGCAGATGCTAGCACAGATACGCAGTATTTT. Protein sequence: CSVPVADASTDTQYF. The V and J genes are TRBV29-1 and TRBJ2-3; D is undetermined. CDR1 is SQVTM and CDR2 is ANQGSEA in the germline V gene. Trimming left V 6 bases short and J 0 bases short, with 16 bases between. The CDR3 runs to 15 residues.

The chain couples TRBV3-1 (or the pseudogene TRBV3-2) to TRBJ2-7, with D possibly matching TRBD1 (6 bases). Germline CDR1 LGHDT, CDR2 YNNKEL (reference sequence). This CDR3 comprises 14 residues. Trimming left V 3 bases short and J 0 bases short, with 9 bases between. The CDR3 region is CASSQRDNSYEQYF. CDR3 nucleotides: TGTGCCAGCAGCCAGAGGGACAACTCCTACGAGCAGTACTTC.

J is TRBJ2-1 and V is TRBV13, with D perhaps matching TRBD1 (5 bases). Germline CDR1 and CDR2: PRHDT and FYEKMQ (reference sequence). The CDR3 has 13 residues. Deletions cut 1 base from V and 7 bases from J, with 8 bases between. The CDR3 DNA reads as TGTGCCAGCAGCTTAGCAGGGCAGAATGAGCAGTTCTTC. As protein: CASSLAGQNEQFF.

The V gene is TRBV20-1, the J gene TRBJ2-3; D remains unclear. V was shortened by 3 bases and J by 0 bases, with 10 bases between the two germline ends. The length of the CDR3 is 14 residues. Looked up from germline, CDR1 is DFQATT and CDR2 is SNEGSKA (reference sequence). The CDR3 DNA reads as TGCAGTGCTAGTGTTAGCCCAAGCACAGATACGCAGTATTTT. Protein sequence: CSASVSPSTDTQYF.

The gene calls are TRBV18 and TRBJ1-4, with 7 bases identical to TRBD1. V lost 4 bases to trimming and J lost 3 bases; unmatched junction nucleotides: 11. The germline gives CDR1 KGHSH, CDR2 LQKENI. The CDR3 has 17 amino acids. The CDR3 protein is CASSLELQGTSNEKLFF. The CDR3 nucleotides are TGTGCCAGCTCACTAGAGCTACAGGGGACGTCTAATGAAAAACTGTTTTTT.

This clone was seen more than once but under ten times. CDR3 protein: CASSQLGGEPQHF. CDR3 bases: TGTGCCAGCAGCCAATTAGGTGGAGAGCCCCAGCATTTT. The rearrangement uses TRBV14 and TRBJ1-5; D gene unclear. Germline V gives CDR1 SGHDN, CDR2 FVKESK. The length of the CDR3 is 13 residues. Trimming stripped 2 bases from V and 8 bases from J, with 10 bases between.

V is TRBV11-3 and J is TRBJ2-7, with TRBD1 matching 10 bases. Germline loops: CDR1 SGHNT, CDR2 YENEEA. This CDR3 is built from 15 residues. The ends lost 5 bases at V and 4 bases at J; junction bases unmatched: 8. The CDR3 sequence is CASSEGQGSGYEQYF. In DNA, the CDR3 is TGTGCCAGCAGCGAGGGACAGGGGTCCGGGTACGAGCAGTACTTC.

The chain has TRBV15 and TRBJ2-5, with 7 positions matching TRBD1. Trimming removed 5 bases from V and 4 bases from J; junction bases left unmatched: 10. CDR3 length equals 15 residues. The germline V gene encodes CDR1 LNHNV and CDR2 YYDKDF (reference sequence). CDR3 in amino acids: CATSSPGDSRETQYF. The CDR3 DNA sequence: TGTGCCACCAGCTCCCCCGGGGACAGTAGAGAGACCCAGTACTTC.

V is TRBV6-5 and J is TRBJ2-2; 10 nucleotides match TRBD2. Unmatched junction bases numbered 4, after V lost 4 bases and J lost 2 bases. The CDR3 loop spans 16 amino acids. Germline lookup yields CDR1 MNHEY and CDR2 SVGAGI. DNA for the CDR3: TGTGCCAGCAGTTCACCTAGCGGGGGAAACACCGGGGAGCTGTTTTTT. Residues: CASSSPSGGNTGELFF.

This sequence joins TRBV7-2 and TRBJ1-6, with 8 bases fitting TRBD1. The CDR3 length is 12 residues. The V and J ends lost 4 bases and 14 bases, in that order; junction bases with no gene match: 4. Germline V gene lookup returns CDR1 SGHTA and CDR2 FQGNSA. The CDR3 spells CASSSRTGTLHF. In nucleotides, the CDR3 is TGTGCCAGCAGCTCTAGGACAGGGACCCTCCACTTT.

This sequence joins TRBV5-1 and TRBJ2-5; D is perhaps TRBD2 (5 bases). V was cut by 0 bases and J by 3 bases, with 9 bases left in between. Germline V gene lookup returns CDR1 SGHRS and CDR2 YFSETQ. This CDR3 has 14 residues. The CDR3 sequence: CASSLAGKKETQYF. In DNA, the CDR3 is TGCGCCAGCAGCTTGGCCGGGAAGAAAGAGACCCAGTACTTC.

The chain is built from TRBV27 and TRBJ2-7; 8 nucleotides match TRBD2. Looked up from germline, CDR1 is MNHEY and CDR2 is SMNVEV (reference sequence). The CDR3 extends over 17 amino acids. With V trimmed by 5 bases and J by 2 bases, 14 bases remained unmatched. The CDR3 coding sequence is TGTGCCAGCAGTCCCCCAAGAGGGGCGGGAGGTACCTACGAGCAGTACTTC. As protein: CASSPPRGAGGTYEQYF.

This clone was counted a single time. Other nucleotide sequences from this sample produce the same CDR3. This sequence joins TRBV5-5 and TRBJ2-3, with unresolved D. V shed 0 bases and J shed 1 base, with 6 bases lying between them. The CDR3 is 14 residues long. Germline V gives CDR1 SGHKS, CDR2 YYEKEE (reference sequence). CDR3 DNA sequence: TGTGCCAGCAGCTTGGCCCCCGGCACAGATACGCAGTATTTT. Translating it yields CASSLAPGTDTQYF.

V is TRBV28 and J is TRBJ2-1, with TRBD2 as a possible D gene (6 bases). The CDR3 length is 12 residues. Looked up from germline, CDR1 is MDHEN and CDR2 is SYDVKM. V was pared by 6 bases and J by 9 bases, with 12 bases between. CDR3 coding DNA: TGTGCCAGCAGCCTGGGGGGAACTGAGCAGTTCTTC. Its protein product is CASSLGGTEQFF.

The rearrangement uses TRBV20-1 and TRBJ1-1, with D possibly matching TRBD1 (5 bases). The CDR3 consists of 11 residues. Trimming pared 8 bases from V and 1 base from J, leaving 8 bases between. Germline V gene lookup returns CDR1 DFQATT and CDR2 SNEGSKA (reference sequence). CDR3 sequence: CSPDRNTEAFF. The CDR3 region has the DNA TGCAGTCCTGACAGGAACACTGAAGCTTTCTTT.

V usage is TRBV28 and J usage is TRBJ2-4; tentatively, D is TRBD1 (6 bases). The CDR3 is 14 amino acids. With 5 bases removed from V and 0 bases from J, the gap between germline ends came to 8 bases. Germline CDR1 is MDHEN and CDR2 is SYDVKM. CDR3 sequence: CASSVQGAKNIQYF. DNA of the CDR3: TGTGCCAGCAGTGTACAGGGAGCCAAAAACATTCAGTACTTC.

The chain links TRBV7-8 to TRBJ2-2; 9 bases align to TRBD1. Germline loops: CDR1 SGHVS, CDR2 FQNEAQ. Trimming took 6 bases from V and 8 from J; bases not matched to a gene: 10. The CDR3 is 15 amino acids. CDR3 protein: CASRTRGQGTGELFF. CDR3 nucleotide sequence: TGTGCCAGCAGAACCCGCGGACAGGGGACGGGGGAGCTGTTTTTT.

This chain connects TRBV24-1 to TRBJ1-2; no firm D call. V lost 3 bases to trimming and J lost 2 bases, with 9 bases between them. The CDR3 is 14 residues long. Germline CDR1 reads KGHDR; CDR2 reads SFDVKD. The CDR3 nucleotides read TGTGCCACCAGTGATATCCAGGTGAACTATGGCTACACCTTC. Its protein is CATSDIQVNYGYTF.